This TCR beta chain was captured by sequencing in a study of graft-versus-host responses after intestinal transplantation. Study at large: In this cohort, recipients had multivisceral, liver-intestinal, or isolated intestinal transplants. Anti-thymocyte globulin served as induction for all recipients, who then took tacrolimus and steroids for about three years.

The CDR3 is 14 amino acids. The V and J ends lost 6 bases and 3 bases, in that order; junction bases with no gene match: 5. The germline gives CDR1 SGHAT, CDR2 FQDESV (reference sequence). With respect to this clone: Its specificity is not known.

Profiled with immunoSEQ multiplex PCR; TCRdb holds only in-frame clones, not every one. The sample has 35,000 to 50,000 clones, about 95% seen once; the top ten hold roughly 1.4%. Whole-study findings and limits: After transplant, early declines in HvG clones were associated with peak levels of circulating GvH clones. The authors found GvH clones in recipient marrow, some appearing first in ileum or blood.

The material was PBMCs, obtained more than 310 days after intestinal transplant. This sequence was found in a human patient who received an intestinal transplant, so some T cells may come from the graft donor. The chain has TRBV11-1 and TRBJ1-1, with 9 bases fitting TRBD1. This CDR3 reads CASRHRGLDTEAFF. CDR3 coding DNA: TGTGCCAGCAGGCACAGGGGGCTTGACACTGAAGCTTTCTTT.